The 2 T cell receptor beta chains presented below share a single source sample, sequenced in a study of identical twins. TCRdb fed the 5' RACE reads into MiXCR, producing one record per CDR3 protein. The table records a few hundred thousand distinct CDR3 sequences, roughly 9% of them present only once. The sequenced material came from naive T cells sorted from blood. These receptors originate from a woman aged 45-59 years in good health.

This clonotype was recorded many times. The V call is TRBV6-2 or TRBV6-3, the J call TRBJ2-2; D is undetermined. The CDR3 spans 15 residues. Germline values: CDR1 MNHEY, CDR2 SVGEGT. Trimming left V 2 bases short and J 0 bases short, with 7 bases between. The CDR3 spells CASSYVGTNTGELFF. In DNA, the CDR3 is TGTGCCAGCAGTTACGTGGGGACGAACACCGGGGAGCTGTTTTTT.

V is TRBV2 and J is TRBJ2-7, with unresolved D. The germline CDR1 and CDR2 sequences are SNHLY and FYNNEI. CDR3 length: 15 residues. Trimming removed 1 base at V and 2 bases at J, with 12 bases between. This CDR3 is CASSEERLSAYEQYF. The DNA for the CDR3 is TGTGCCAGCAGTGAAGAGCGCCTCTCCGCCTACGAGCAGTACTTC.